These T cell receptor beta chains were read from a single sample in a study of blood T cells in healthy people across ages. TCRdb processed the 5' RACE reads anew with MiXCR; each CDR3 protein has one entry. The sample holds around 970,000 distinct CDR3 sequences, just over 50% seen once. What was sequenced was blood. The source is an older woman in good health. CDR3s include the opening cysteine and the closing phenylalanine or tryptophan. The D gene is left open where the match is weak. Rows may omit the clone size; those that give it use once, few, many or a size class.

CDR3,D,V,J,size
CASSLSTHEQYF,NA,TRBV5-1,TRBJ2-7,few
CASSQAAQGLYEQYF,NA,TRBV4-2,TRBJ2-7,NA
CAIDSGIPDTQYF,TRBD2,TRBV28,TRBJ2-3,NA
CATSKDQAAINEQYF,NA,TRBV15,TRBJ2-7,NA
CASSPGQRHNEQFF,NA,TRBV28,TRBJ2-1,NA
CASSASGSGYYNEQFF,NA,TRBV9,TRBJ2-1,NA
CASGIGDTQYF,NA,TRBV2,TRBJ2-3,few
CSAAGGDTEAFF,NA,TRBV20-1,TRBJ1-1,NA
CASSQDTSGRAGTYEQYF,TRBD2,TRBV4-2,TRBJ2-7,NA
CASSNVHVTEKLFF,NA,TRBV21-1,TRBJ1-4,NA
CASSQVVTSGVTYEQYF,TRBD2,TRBV4-1,TRBJ2-7,NA
CASSFGQGAFEQYF,TRBD1,TRBV12-3/TRBV12-4,TRBJ2-7,few
CASSPGVGRAGGDEQFF,TRBD2,TRBV4-2,TRBJ2-1,few
CSARGGTSGTYEQYF,TRBD2,TRBV20-1,TRBJ2-7,NA
CASSLFPASGRWEQFF,TRBD2,TRBV28,TRBJ2-1,NA
CSASPPPYEQYF,NA,TRBV20-1,NA,NA
CASTVGRGQGEQFF,NA,TRBV11-2,TRBJ2-1,NA
CASSRGPTDTQYF,NA,TRBV7-2,TRBJ2-3,few
CAISREARRYF,NA,TRBV15,TRBJ2-3,NA
CASSLVGAAKNIQYF,NA,TRBV11-1,TRBJ2-4,few
CASSLGQVPYEQYF,TRBD1,TRBV28,TRBJ2-7,few
CASSQDGLAETFF,TRBD2,TRBV4-2,TRBJ2-1,NA
CASSPDAGRVYNEQFF,TRBD2,TRBV7-8,TRBJ2-1,few
CASSPGRTLKETQYF,NA,TRBV6-2/TRBV6-3,TRBJ2-5,many
CASRRSGRGDTQYF,TRBD2,TRBV28,TRBJ2-3,NA
CSIGQSSYNEQFF,NA,TRBV29-1,TRBJ2-1,once
CASSPRTGPEAEAFF,TRBD1,TRBV12-3/TRBV12-4,TRBJ1-1,NA
CASSLDSGRKGNEQYF,TRBD2,TRBV7-2,TRBJ2-5,few
CAITRTGGDNEQFF,TRBD1,TRBV10-3,TRBJ2-1,few
CASSVAEQETQYF,NA,TRBV5-6,TRBJ2-5,NA
CASSDLRSNQPQHF,NA,TRBV6-1,TRBJ1-5,NA
CASSSGQTTDTQYF,NA,TRBV7-3,TRBJ2-3,NA
CASSSGDNEQYF,NA,TRBV7-9,TRBJ2-7,NA
CASSKRTSQETQYF,NA,TRBV5-1,TRBJ2-5,NA
CASSEVGFELDTQYF,NA,TRBV2,TRBJ2-3,NA
CASSPRLAEGTDTQYF,TRBD2,TRBV9,TRBJ2-3,NA
CSATAAGVSYEQYF,TRBD2,TRBV20-1,TRBJ2-7,NA
CASSNGALAASTDTQYF,NA,TRBV7-6,TRBJ2-3,NA
CAIRPGTSGEKLFF,NA,TRBV10-3,TRBJ1-4,NA
CASAGTMSSSYNSPLHF,NA,TRBV10-1,TRBJ1-6,NA
CASSWTVPGYTF,NA,TRBV28,TRBJ1-2,NA
CASTNQLYDEQYF,NA,TRBV6-5,NA,NA
CASSFKFREGQETQYF,TRBD2,TRBV11-2,TRBJ2-5,NA
CASSSYVDNEQFF,NA,TRBV18,TRBJ2-1,NA
CASSQGGGLPYEQYF,NA,TRBV4-1,TRBJ2-7,NA
CASRTLGQYPYEQYF,TRBD1,TRBV28,NA,NA
CASSRSEKTQYF,NA,TRBV7-8,TRBJ2-5,NA
CASSDQGSYEQYF,NA,TRBV6-1,TRBJ2-7,NA
CASRADIYGYTF,NA,TRBV5-1,TRBJ1-2,few
CASSLQGYPYEQYF,NA,TRBV5-1,TRBJ2-7,many
CASPPPGKGSYEQYF,NA,TRBV18,TRBJ2-7,NA
CASSLSGRTEAFF,NA,TRBV27,TRBJ1-1,NA
CASSQEGDLADLSTNEKLFF,NA,TRBV4-1,TRBJ1-4,few
CASGTGTGKYTQYF,TRBD1,TRBV12-3/TRBV12-4,TRBJ2-3,few
CASFKREVAGDTQYF,TRBD2,TRBV28,TRBJ2-3,few
CASSSQQGTYEQYF,NA,TRBV5-1,TRBJ2-7,once
CASSVLIAGSYNEQFF,TRBD2,TRBV9,TRBJ2-1,NA